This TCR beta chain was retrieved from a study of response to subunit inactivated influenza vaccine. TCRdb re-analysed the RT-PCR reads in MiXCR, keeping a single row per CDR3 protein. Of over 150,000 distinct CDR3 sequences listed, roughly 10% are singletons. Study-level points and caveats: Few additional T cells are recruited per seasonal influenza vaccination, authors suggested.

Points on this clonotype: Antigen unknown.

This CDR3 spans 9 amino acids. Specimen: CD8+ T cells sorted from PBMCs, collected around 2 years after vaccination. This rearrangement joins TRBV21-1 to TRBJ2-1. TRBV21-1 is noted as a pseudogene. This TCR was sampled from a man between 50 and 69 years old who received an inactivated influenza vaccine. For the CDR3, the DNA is TGTGCCAGCAGCAAACAAGGGATCTTC. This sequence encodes CASSKQGIF.